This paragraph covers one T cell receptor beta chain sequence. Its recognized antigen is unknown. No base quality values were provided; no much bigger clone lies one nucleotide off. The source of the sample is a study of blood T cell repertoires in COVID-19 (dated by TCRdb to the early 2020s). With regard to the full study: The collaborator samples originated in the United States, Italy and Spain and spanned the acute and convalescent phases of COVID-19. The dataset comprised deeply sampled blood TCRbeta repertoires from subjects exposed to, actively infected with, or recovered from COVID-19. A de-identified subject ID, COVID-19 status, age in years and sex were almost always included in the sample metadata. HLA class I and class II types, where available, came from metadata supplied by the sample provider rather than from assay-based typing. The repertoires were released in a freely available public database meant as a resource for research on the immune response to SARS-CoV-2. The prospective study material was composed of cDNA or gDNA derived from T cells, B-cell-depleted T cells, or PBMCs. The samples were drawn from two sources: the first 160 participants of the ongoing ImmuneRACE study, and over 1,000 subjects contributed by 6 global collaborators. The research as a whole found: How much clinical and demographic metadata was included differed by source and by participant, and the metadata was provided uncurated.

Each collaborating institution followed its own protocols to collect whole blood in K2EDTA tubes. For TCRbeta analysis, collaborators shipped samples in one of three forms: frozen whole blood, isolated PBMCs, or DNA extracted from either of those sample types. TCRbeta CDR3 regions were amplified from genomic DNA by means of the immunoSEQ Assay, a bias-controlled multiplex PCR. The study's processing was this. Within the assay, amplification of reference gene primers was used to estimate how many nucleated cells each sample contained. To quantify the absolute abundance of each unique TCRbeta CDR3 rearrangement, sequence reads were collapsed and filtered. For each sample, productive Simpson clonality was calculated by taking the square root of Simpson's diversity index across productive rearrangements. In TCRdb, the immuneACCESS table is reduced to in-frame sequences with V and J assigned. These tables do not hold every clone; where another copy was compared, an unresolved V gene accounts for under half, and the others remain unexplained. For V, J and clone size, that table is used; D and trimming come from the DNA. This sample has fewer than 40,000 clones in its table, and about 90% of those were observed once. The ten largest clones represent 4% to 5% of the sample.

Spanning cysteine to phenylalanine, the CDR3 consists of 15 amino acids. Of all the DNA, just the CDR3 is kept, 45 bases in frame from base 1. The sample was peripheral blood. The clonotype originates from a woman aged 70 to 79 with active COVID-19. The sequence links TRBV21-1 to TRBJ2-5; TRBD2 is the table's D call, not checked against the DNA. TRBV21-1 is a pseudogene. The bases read TGTGCCAGCAGCCGAAGGGGAGAGGAGGGGAAGACCCAGTACTTC. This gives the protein CASSRRGEEGKTQYF.